This T cell receptor (beta chain) comes out of a study of cytomegalovirus exposure and HLA in healthy donors. Worth noting for this clone: As yet, its antigen is unknown.

This CDR3 is 13 amino acids long. V gave up 1 base and J gave up 2 bases, with 7 bases separating them. CDR1 is GTSNPN and CDR2 is SVGIG in the germline V gene (reference sequence). The PCR had 60 Vbeta and 13 Jbeta primers. TCRdb's table, derived via immunoSEQ multiplex PCR, lists solely in-frame clones and lacks some. The table shows approximately 65,000 clones, with around 68% occurring only once. Broader study findings: A later examination showed that TCR association rates differed by HLA locus, with DRB1 most and HLA-C fewest. Earlier analysis found most TCR beta V segments productive about 90% or about 30% of the time. The study designated around 150 TCR beta chains cytomegalovirus-associated. In a later analysis, a genetic analysis reported fewer productive-TCR N-insertions in an Asian-associated ancestry cluster than the cohort average.

The sequencing sample was made of PBMCs. This sequence joins TRBV30 and TRBJ2-3; TRBD1 might be the D (6 bases). This clonotype was sampled from a man between 35 and 55 years old in good health and CMV-seropositive. The CDR3 spells CAWSGGHTDTQYF. DNA of the CDR3: TGTGCCTGGAGTGGGGGGCACACAGATACGCAGTATTTT.